This T cell receptor (beta chain) was sequenced for a study of blood T cell repertoires in COVID-19. Whole-study context: Samples of COVID-19 (acute and convalescent) were obtained from the United States, Italy and Spain. T cells, B-cell-depleted T cells, or PBMCs supplied cDNA or gDNA.

The CDR3 totals 17 residues. Losses at the gene ends were 5 bases for V and 5 bases for J; bases not matched to a gene: 14. CDR1 and CDR2 (germline): MDHEN, SYDVKM. Per the original data handling: The assay estimated nucleated cells by amplifying reference gene primers. Using immunoSEQ multiplex PCR, the repertoire was profiled, and TCRdb retains in-frame clones only, with some absent. V and J calls plus clone size are reproduced from that table; the DNA served to infer D and trimming. The sample includes approximately 300,000 clones, around 83% of them seen just once. The receptor's source is a woman in her 50s with acute or convalescent COVID-19. Sequenced sample: peripheral blood. The chain uses TRBV28 and TRBJ1-5, with 8 bases that match TRBD1. CDR3 sequence: CASSASHIFRGHQPQHF. The CDR3 DNA reads TGTGCCAGCAGTGCCAGCCACATATTCAGGGGGCATCAGCCCCAGCATTTT.